This TCR beta chain appears in the sequencing data of a study of shared clonotypes between healthy human individuals. Study-wide results and caveats: In the sorted subsets, rarefaction showed sequencing was incomplete despite large depth. The naive CD4 repertoires of a few donors were compared, and around 4.7% of clonotypes were shared.

Per the germline V gene, CDR1 is SGHRS and CDR2 is YFSETQ. Trimming at V came to 6 bases and at J to 4 bases, leaving 16 bases not matched to a gene. The CDR3 extends over 17 amino acids. Assay execution proceeded at the deep level. Generated by immunoSEQ multiplex PCR, the TCRdb table keeps only in-frame clones and is missing some. The data show under 2,000,000 clones, over 85% seen once. CD8 cells classed as naive were CD45RO-negative and positively selected for CCR7, excluding terminally differentiated effector memory CD45RA+ cells. For this clone: Its antigen is not known.

Sequencing was done on a sample of naive CD8+ T cells sorted from blood. The V gene is TRBV5-1, the J gene TRBJ2-1; 7 bases map to TRBD2. This receptor was taken from a man between 18 and 35 years old in good health. CDR3 amino acids: CASNVALGEAGYNEQFF. The CDR3 nucleotides are TGCGCCAGCAATGTTGCCCTGGGCGAAGCGGGGTACAATGAGCAGTTCTTC.